This paragraph covers one T cell receptor beta chain sequence. Antigen: not known. The sample is drawn from a study of T cells in tuberculosis. Time point here: new active TB diagnosis, blood taken before or within 7 days of starting treatment. Findings of the study overall: Active tuberculosis cases were adults; controls were adolescents. Classification accuracy was about 90% (AUROC 0.85 to 0.95) with the GMM-specific repertoire.

Method: immunoSEQ multiplex PCR; TCRdb's copy keeps in-frame clones and lacks some. The sample lists some 30,000 clones, nearly 90% occurring once. The CDR3 is 16 residues long. The junction had 14 bases not matched to a gene; V was cut back by 6 bases and J by 6 bases. Germline V CDR1 and CDR2: MNHNY, SVGAGI (reference sequence). The rearrangement uses TRBV6-6 and TRBJ1-2; 9 positions agree with TRBD1. The receptor's source is an adult with tuberculosis. The starting material was PBMCs, obtained at tuberculosis diagnosis. The CDR3 nucleotides are TGTGCCAGCAGGAGGGGACAGGGCAATCTGGTGGATGGCTACACCTTC. It codes for CASRRGQGNLVDGYTF.